This entry is about one T cell receptor beta chain. Its antigen remains unidentified. Template material for amplifying TCR beta CDR3 regions consisted of RNA transcripts. First-round RT-PCR of the TCR CDR3 relied on the HTBI primer set. TCRdb ran MiXCR on the multiplex PCR reads and lists one entry per CDR3 protein. Of roughly 570,000 distinct CDR3 sequences in the sample, around 46% were seen once. Trimming took off 7 bases at V and 5 bases at J, with 23 bases between the two ends. The CDR3 loop spans 16 amino acids. CDR1 is MDHEN and CDR2 is SYDVKM in the germline V gene. This sample is drawn from a study of T cells in Graves' hyperthyroidism and ophthalmopathy. Findings of the study overall: Stable hyperthyroidism and ophthalmopathy were separated using 13 V-J signatures.

The sample was peripheral blood or thyroid tissue (not recorded which). This rearrangement joins TRBV28 to TRBJ2-5; possible D gene TRBD1, 8 bases. This sequence originates from an adult woman with Graves' disease, either hyperthyroidism or ophthalmopathy (not recorded which). For the CDR3, the DNA is TGTGCCAGCACCCATACAGGGGGGGCTACCGGGGAGACCCAGTACTTC. This sequence encodes CASTHTGGATGETQYF.